This T cell receptor beta chain was captured by sequencing in a study of T cell clones after liver transplantation. Overall study: TCRbeta sequencing after a pre-transplant mixed lymphocyte reaction identified graft-donor-reactive clones, later tracked in post-transplant blood. At least one year of complete immunosuppression withdrawal without enzymes over twice normal defined tolerance.

The CDR3 is 15 residues long. Trimming removed 2 bases at V and 0 bases at J, with 9 bases between. Germline V CDR1 and CDR2: SGHTA, FQGTGA. A note on this clone: Its target is unknown.

Sequencing used immunoSEQ multiplex PCR; TCRdb keeps in-frame clones, though not all of them. Altogether 65,000 to 70,000 clones are present, 85% to 95% being singletons, with the ten largest covering less than 1%. Study outcomes and limitations: Small, mixed patient groups and varying post-transplant times limit these conclusions.

The rearrangement uses TRBV7-3 and TRBJ2-3; D unclear. The origin of this receptor is a human patient who received a liver transplant. The graft donor may account for some of the T cells. This specimen was CD4+ T cells from blood, taken roughly 25 months after liver transplant. The CDR3 region is CASSLSLGSTDTQYF. For the CDR3, the DNA is TGTGCCAGCAGCTTATCGCTGGGGAGCACAGATACGCAGTATTTT.